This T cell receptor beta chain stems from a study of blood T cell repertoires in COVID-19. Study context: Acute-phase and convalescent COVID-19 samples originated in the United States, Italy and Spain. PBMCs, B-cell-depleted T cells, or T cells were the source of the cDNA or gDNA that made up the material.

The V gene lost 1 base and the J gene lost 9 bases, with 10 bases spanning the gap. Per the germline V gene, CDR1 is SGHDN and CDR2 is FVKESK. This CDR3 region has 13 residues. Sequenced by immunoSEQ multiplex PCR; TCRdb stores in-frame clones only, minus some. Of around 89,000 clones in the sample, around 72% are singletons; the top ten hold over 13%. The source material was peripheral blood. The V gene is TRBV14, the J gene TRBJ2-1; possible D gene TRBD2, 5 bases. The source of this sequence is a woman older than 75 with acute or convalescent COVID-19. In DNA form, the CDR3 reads TGTGCCAGCAGCCAAGGGCTAGCAAGTGAGCAGTTCTTC. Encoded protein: CASSQGLASEQFF.